The entry that follows covers one T cell receptor beta chain sequence. Its specificity is not known. TCRdb's table, derived via immunoSEQ multiplex PCR, lists solely in-frame clones and lacks some. This table holds around 220,000 clones, roughly 94% found once. The data derive from a study of T cell responses to AZD1222 COVID-19 vaccine. Broader study findings: Compared with day 0, the breadth and depth of the Spike-specific TCR repertoire rose significantly after two doses of AZD1222.

The CDR3 totals 13 residues. Trimming took 4 bases from V and 2 from J, leaving 8 bases between them. Germline assignment: CDR1 ENHRY and CDR2 SYGVKD. The chain joins TRBV10-3 to TRBJ1-2; no reliable D call. Sequences were derived from peripheral blood, sampled 28 days after the second dose of the MenACWY control vaccine. The source is an adult who received the MenACWY meningococcal vaccine as a control. The CDR3 reads CAISAGGNYGYTF. CDR3 sequence (DNA): TGTGCCATCAGTGCCGGCGGAAACTATGGCTACACCTTC.